Listed below are T cell receptor beta chains from one sample, sequenced in a study of T cell repertoires in cytomegalovirus infection. TCRdb redid the calling of the reads with MiXCR, one entry per CDR3 protein. The sample lists approximately 340,000 distinct CDR3 sequences; about 28% were seen once. Their antigens remain unidentified. This material consisted of cultured PBMCs, taken from culture after CMV antigen stimulation. The receptors here all came from a human donor in good health (CMV status not recorded). Some clones in this sample may be carry-over from other donors' samples. Both conserved end residues are part of each CDR3. D genes are given only for firm matches. A clone size is listed for some rows: how often the clone was seen (once, few, many), or a class if it is expanded.

>TRBD1|TRBV5-5|TRBJ1-5|few
TGTGCCAGCAGCCTCGGGACAGGGGCCACATCCCAGCATTTT
CASSLGTGATSQHF
>NA|TRBV19|TRBJ1-5|NA
TGTGCCAGTACAGGGACTGGTCAGCCCCAGCATTTT
CASTGTGQPQHF
>NA|TRBV27|TRBJ2-7|NA
TGTGCCAGCAGTCCACGGAGCGGGCGCTTCGGCGAGCAGTACTTC
CASSPRSGRFGEQYF
>TRBD2|TRBV12-5|TRBJ2-4|many
TGTGCTAGTGGTTTGGTAACGGCCTCCCTAGCGGGGGGCCGGATAGCCAAAAACATTCAGTACTTC
CASGLVTASLAGGRIAKNIQYF
>NA|TRBV19|TRBJ2-2|NA
TGTGCCAGTACCCTTGGGCCCGTGGCTCATGCCGGGGAGCTGTTTTTT
CASTLGPVAHAGELFF
>TRBD2|TRBV4-2|TRBJ2-1|many
TGTGCCAGCAGCCAATCGTCCGGGACTAGCGGGAGACATGAGCAGTTCTTC
CASSQSSGTSGRHEQFF
>NA|TRBV7-6|TRBJ1-1|NA
TGTGCCAGCAGCTCTCCGCTGAACACTGAAGCTTTCTTT
CASSSPLNTEAFF
>NA|TRBV6-1|TRBJ1-5|NA
TGTGCCAGCAGGGCATTTACCCGACCGGTTAGCAATCAGCCCCAGCATTTT
CASRAFTRPVSNQPQHF
>TRBD2|TRBV7-3|TRBJ2-3|NA
TGTGCCAGCAGCCCCTTAGCGGGGGCAGATACGCAGTATTTT
CASSPLAGADTQYF
>TRBD1|TRBV20-1|TRBJ2-1|NA
TGCAGTGCTTCCTCCGGGACAGGGAGCAAGCAGTTCTTC
CSASSGTGSKQFF
>NA|TRBV7-7|TRBJ2-7|NA
TGTGCTAGCAGCTTTTTCAGGCGGGCCGACGGCAATAAAACCTACGAGCAGTACTTC
CASSFFRRADGNKTYEQYF
>NA|TRBV4-2|TRBJ1-3|NA
TGTGCCAGCGAATCCCGGCTCAGCTCTGGAAACACCATATATTTT
CASESRLSSGNTIYF
>NA|TRBV18|TRBJ2-3|NA
TGTGCCAGCTCACCAGGGGCAGTCACAGATACGCAGTATTTT
CASSPGAVTDTQYF
>TRBD1|TRBV10-3|TRBJ2-3|NA
TGTGCCATCATTCTAACAGGGGGCCCGGCAGATACGCAGTATTTT
CAIILTGGPADTQYF
>NA|TRBV7-3|TRBJ2-3|NA
TGTGCCAGCAGCCAACCTCAAAGGGCAGATACGCAGTATTTT
CASSQPQRADTQYF
>NA|TRBV7-2|TRBJ2-3|few
TGTGCCAGCAGCTTCGGGAGAGGAGATACGCAGTATTTT
CASSFGRGDTQYF
>NA|TRBV7-8|TRBJ1-2|NA
TGTGCCAGCAGCTTAGAGACAGATAACTATGGCTACACCTTC
CASSLETDNYGYTF
>NA|TRBV19|TRBJ1-5|few
TGTGCCAGTAACCCCAGGGGCCAGCCCCAGCATTTT
CASNPRGQPQHF
>NA|TRBV5-1|TRBJ2-5|NA
TGCGCCAGCAGCTTATACAGCCTTCAAGAGACCCAGTACTTC
CASSLYSLQETQYF
>TRBD2|TRBV11-2|TRBJ2-5|NA
TGTGCCAGCAGCTTAGGTAGCGGGGTGTTTCAAGAGACCCAGTACTTC
CASSLGSGVFQETQYF
>TRBD1|TRBV7-6|TRBJ1-6|NA
TGTGCCAGCAGCTTAAGGCCGAGGGACAGGAGCTCCTATAATTCACCCCTCCACTTT
CASSLRPRDRSSYNSPLHF
>NA|TRBV7-8|TRBJ1-5|many
TGTGCCAGCAGCCACTCTCGATTGGGGGGCAATCAGCCCCAGCATTTT
CASSHSRLGGNQPQHF
>TRBD2|TRBV20-1|TRBJ2-5|NA
TGCAGTGCTAGAGTTATATGGACTAGCGGGAGTTCGGAGACCCAGTACTTC
CSARVIWTSGSSETQYF
>NA|TRBV7-9|TRBJ2-2|NA
TGTGCCAGCAGCTCATCTCGGACGGTAAATACGAACACCGGGGAGCTGTTTTTT
CASSSSRTVNTNTGELFF
>NA|TRBV27|TRBJ2-7|few
TGTGCCAGCAGTTACGATGGGGTGGGGATTGGCGAGCAGTACTTC
CASSYDGVGIGEQYF
>TRBD1|TRBV12-3/TRBV12-4|TRBJ2-7|once
TGTGCCAGCAGTTTCGGGACAGGGGGCGATCATGGACACTTC
CASSFGTGGDHGHF
>TRBD2|TRBV20-1|TRBJ2-1|few
TGCAGTGCCAGAAGCGTTGAGGGCGGGAGAGTAGGTGAGCAGTTCTTC
CSARSVEGGRVGEQFF
>TRBD2|TRBV6-2/TRBV6-3|TRBJ2-1|once
TGTGCCAGCAGTTACCCTATAGCGGGGGGTTACAATGAGCAGTTCTTC
CASSYPIAGGYNEQFF
>TRBD2|TRBV29-1|TRBJ2-1|NA
TGCAGCGTTGGACGAAGGCGGGAGAGGATTTACAATGAGCAGTTCTTC
CSVGRRRERIYNEQFF
>TRBD2|TRBV7-3|TRBJ2-2|NA
TGTGCCAGCAGCACCCCAACTAGCGAAGGGACCGGGGAGCTGTTTTTT
CASSTPTSEGTGELFF
>NA|TRBV19|TRBJ1-2|NA
TGTGCCAGTAGTATATCGGCTAACTATGGCTACACCTTC
CASSISANYGYTF
>NA|TRBV11-2|TRBJ1-5|NA
TGTGCCAGCAGCTCCGGGACGGGGGCGAGGCACAATCAGCCCCAGCATTTT
CASSSGTGARHNQPQHF
>NA|TRBV2|TRBJ1-4|NA
TGTGCCAGCAGTGGGACCGGGAGACATGAAAAACTGTTTTTT
CASSGTGRHEKLFF
>TRBD1|TRBV7-9|TRBJ1-2|NA
TGTGCCAGCAGCCCCTGGGACAGGGCGGTTCATGGCTACACCTTC
CASSPWDRAVHGYTF
>NA|TRBV7-8|TRBJ2-5|many
TGTGCCAGCAGCTTACAAGGGGCGGTTCAAGAGACCCAGTACTTC
CASSLQGAVQETQYF
>TRBD2|TRBV7-2|TRBJ2-3|NA
TGTGCCAGCAGCTCGCGGGGGTCTAGCACAGATACGCAGTATTTT
CASSSRGSSTDTQYF
>TRBD2|TRBV12-3/TRBV12-4|TRBJ2-5|NA
TGTGCCAGCAGTCCTCGCTTAGGACTAGCGGGGGGTCCTCGCGAAGAGACCCAGTACTTC
CASSPRLGLAGGPREETQYF
>TRBD1|TRBV14|TRBJ1-5|NA
TGTGCCAGCAGCCAACCCCCACAGGGGGCTGAACAGCCCCAGCATTTT
CASSQPPQGAEQPQHF
>TRBD2|TRBV7-2|TRBJ2-1|NA
TGTGCCAGCAGCCCCCAGGCGGGGGGAGTTCAGTTCTTC
CASSPQAGGVQFF
>NA|TRBV5-1|TRBJ1-6|NA
TGCGCCAGCAGCTTCAGCCCTGGCCTGGGCTCCTATAATTCACCCCTCCACTTT
CASSFSPGLGSYNSPLHF
>NA|TRBV5-6|TRBJ1-2|NA
TGTGCCAGCAACTCCGGGGCGGGTCGTCGGTATGGCTACACCTTC
CASNSGAGRRYGYTF